Listed below are T cell receptor beta chains from one sample, sequenced in a study of control samples from healthy donors and cancer patients. The table came from immunoSEQ multiplex PCR; TCRdb's copy has only in-frame clones and leaves some out. The sample holds around 90,000 clones, about nine tenths seen once. The sequenced sample consisted of blood. The receptors stem from a man aged 30 to 39 in good health. Both conserved end residues are part of each CDR3. The order of the fields is D gene, V gene, clone size, CDR3 length, J gene, CDR3 DNA, CDR3 protein. A D gene is named only where the DNA matches it firmly. Rows give clone size only sometimes, using once, few, many, or a class for an expanded clone.

.,TRBV5-4,.,16,TRBJ1-2,TGTGCCAGCAGCTTCGGACTTCCCGTGGGAAACTATGGCTACACCTTC,CASSFGLPVGNYGYTF
TRBD1,TRBV4-1,.,16,TRBJ1-4,TGCGCCAGCAGCCAAGAGGACAGGGGAGGTAATGAAAAACTGTTTTTT,CASSQEDRGGNEKLFF
TRBD1,TRBV29-1,.,14,TRBJ1-5,TGCAGCGTTGGTGGCGGGACAGGGGATCAGCCCCAGCATTTT,CSVGGGTGDQPQHF
.,TRBV18,.,16,TRBJ2-5,TGTGCCAGCTCACCCGGGGCGGGGTCGTACCAAGAGACCCAGTACTTC,CASSPGAGSYQETQYF
.,TRBV7-6,.,10,TRBJ1-2,TGTGCCAGCAGCTTAGGAGGCTACACCTTC,CASSLGGYTF
.,TRBV21-1,.,15,TRBJ2-7,TGTGCCAGCCGCAACGGACAGGGCGGGCGGTACGAGCAGTACTTC,CASRNGQGGRYEQYF
.,TRBV10-1,once,17,TRBJ2-2,TGCGCCAGCAGTGAGTCGTCCTCGGGGACCAGCACCGGGGAGCTGTTTTTT,CASSESSSGTSTGELFF
.,TRBV14,.,12,TRBJ1-6,TGTGCCAGCAGCTTCCCGCGCTCACCCCTCCACTTT,CASSFPRSPLHF
TRBD1,TRBV7-6,.,15,TRBJ1-6,TGTGCCAGCAGCCAGGGACAGGGCTTGAATTCACCCCTCCACTTT,CASSQGQGLNSPLHF
.,TRBV10-3,.,14,TRBJ1-5,TGTGCCATCAGTGAGCGACAGAACAATCAGCCCCAGCATTTT,CAISERQNNQPQHF
TRBD2,TRBV9,few,15,TRBJ2-2,TGTGCCAGCAGCGTAGCGGGGGGGGACACCGGGGAGCTGTTTTTT,CASSVAGGDTGELFF
.,TRBV21-1,.,11,TRBJ1-2,TGTGCCAGCAGGACCACCGGTGGCTACACCTTC,CASRTTGGYTF
TRBD1,TRBV7-6,.,18,TRBJ1-1,TGTGCCAGCAGCTTAGGGGACTCATCCGGGACAGTGAACACTGAAGCTTTCTTT,CASSLGDSSGTVNTEAFF
TRBD1,TRBV19,few,15,TRBJ1-3,TGTGCCAGTAGCCCTCGGACAGGTCGAGGAAACACCATATATTTT,CASSPRTGRGNTIYF
TRBD1,TRBV6-4,.,15,TRBJ2-3,TGTGCCAGCAGCCCCCGGGACAGGGTGACAGATACGCAGTATTTT,CASSPRDRVTDTQYF
.,TRBV27,.,13,TRBJ2-7,TGTGCCAGCAGCCAGGTTAGCTCCTACGAGCAGTACTTC,CASSQVSSYEQYF
TRBD2,TRBV5-6,.,16,TRBJ2-3,TGTGCCAGCAGCCCGGATGGGCGGGGGGCCCTAGATACGCAGTATTTT,CASSPDGRGALDTQYF
.,TRBV4-1,.,18,TRBJ1-4,TGCGCCAGCAGCCGAAGGGACTTTGCAACTGCAACTAATGAAAAACTGTTTTTT,CASSRRDFATATNEKLFF
TRBD1,TRBV5-1,.,14,TRBJ2-5,TGCGCCAGCAGCGCTGGACAGGGTTTGGAGACCCAGTACTTC,CASSAGQGLETQYF
TRBD1,TRBV29-1,.,13,TRBJ1-2,TGCAGCGTCCGGGAGGGGGCAAGGGAAGGCTACACCTTC,CSVREGAREGYTF
TRBD2,TRBV6-5,.,16,TRBJ2-1,TGTGCCAGCAGTTATACTAGCGGGGGAGATTACAATGAGCAGTTCTTC,CASSYTSGGDYNEQFF
.,TRBV5-1,.,18,TRBJ1-1,TGCGCCAGCAACCCTCTTCACACTCAACCCGGGATGAACACTGAAGCTTTCTTT,CASNPLHTQPGMNTEAFF